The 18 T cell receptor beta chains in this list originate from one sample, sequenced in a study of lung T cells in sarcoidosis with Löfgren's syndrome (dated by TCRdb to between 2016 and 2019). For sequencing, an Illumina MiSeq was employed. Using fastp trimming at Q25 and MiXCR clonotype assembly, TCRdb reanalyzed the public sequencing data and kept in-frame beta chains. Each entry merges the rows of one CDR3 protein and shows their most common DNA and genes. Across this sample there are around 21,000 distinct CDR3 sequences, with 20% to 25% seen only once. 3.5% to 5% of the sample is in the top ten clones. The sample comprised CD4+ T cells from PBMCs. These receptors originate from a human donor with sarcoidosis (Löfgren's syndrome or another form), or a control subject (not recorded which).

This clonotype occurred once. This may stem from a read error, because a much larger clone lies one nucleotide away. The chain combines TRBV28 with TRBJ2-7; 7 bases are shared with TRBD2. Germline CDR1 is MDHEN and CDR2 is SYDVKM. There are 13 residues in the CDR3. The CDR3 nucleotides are TGTGCCAGCAGTTCGACTAGCCCCTACGGGCAGTACTTC. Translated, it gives CASSSTSPYGQYF.

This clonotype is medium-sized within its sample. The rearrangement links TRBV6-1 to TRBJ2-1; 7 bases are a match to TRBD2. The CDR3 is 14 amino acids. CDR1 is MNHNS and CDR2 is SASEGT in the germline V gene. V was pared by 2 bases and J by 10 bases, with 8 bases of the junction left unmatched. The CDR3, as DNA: TGTGCCAGCAGTGAACGGGGAGGGTTGGGAGAGCAGTTCTTC. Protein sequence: CASSERGGLGEQFF.

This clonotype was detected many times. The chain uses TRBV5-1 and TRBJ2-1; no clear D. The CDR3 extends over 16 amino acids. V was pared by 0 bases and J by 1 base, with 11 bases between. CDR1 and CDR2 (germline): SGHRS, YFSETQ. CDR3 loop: CASSLVGISSYNEQFF. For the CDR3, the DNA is TGCGCCAGCAGCTTGGTTGGCATTAGTTCCTACAATGAGCAGTTCTTC.

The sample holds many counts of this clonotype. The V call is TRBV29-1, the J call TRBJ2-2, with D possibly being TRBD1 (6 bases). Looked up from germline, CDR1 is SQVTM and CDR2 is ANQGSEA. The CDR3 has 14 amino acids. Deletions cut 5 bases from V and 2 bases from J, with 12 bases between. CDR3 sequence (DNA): TGCAGCGTTTTTCTACAGGGAAACACCGGGGAGCTGTTTTTT. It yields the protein CSVFLQGNTGELFF.

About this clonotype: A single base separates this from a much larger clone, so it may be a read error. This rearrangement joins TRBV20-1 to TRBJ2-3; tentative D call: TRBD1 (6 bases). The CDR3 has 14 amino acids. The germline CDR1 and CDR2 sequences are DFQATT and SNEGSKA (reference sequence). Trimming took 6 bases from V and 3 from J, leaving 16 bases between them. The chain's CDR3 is CSAGAGDFTDTQYF. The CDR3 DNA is TGCAGTGCGGGGGCAGGGGATTTTACAGATACGCAGTATTTT.

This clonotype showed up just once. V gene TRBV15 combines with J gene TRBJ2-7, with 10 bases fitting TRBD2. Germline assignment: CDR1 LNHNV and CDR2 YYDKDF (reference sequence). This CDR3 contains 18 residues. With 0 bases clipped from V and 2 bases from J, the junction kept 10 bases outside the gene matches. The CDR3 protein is CATSRDPSGSIRTYEQYF. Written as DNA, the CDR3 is TGTGCCACCAGCAGAGATCCTAGCGGGAGTATAAGGACCTACGAGCAGTACTTC. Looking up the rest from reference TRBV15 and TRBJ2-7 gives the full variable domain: DAMVIQNPRYQVTQFGKPVTLSCSQTLNHNVMYWYQQKSSQAPKLLFHYYDKDFNNEADTPDNFQSRRPNTSFCFLDIRSPGLGDTAMYLCATSRDPSGSIRTYEQYFGPGTRLTVT.

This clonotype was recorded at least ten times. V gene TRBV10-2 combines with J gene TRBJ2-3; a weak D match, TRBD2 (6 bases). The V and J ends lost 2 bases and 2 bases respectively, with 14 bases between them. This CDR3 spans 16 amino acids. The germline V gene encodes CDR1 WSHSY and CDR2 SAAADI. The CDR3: CASSEPGTSNTDTQYF. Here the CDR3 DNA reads TGCGCCAGCAGTGAGCCCGGGACTTCCAACACAGATACGCAGTATTTT.

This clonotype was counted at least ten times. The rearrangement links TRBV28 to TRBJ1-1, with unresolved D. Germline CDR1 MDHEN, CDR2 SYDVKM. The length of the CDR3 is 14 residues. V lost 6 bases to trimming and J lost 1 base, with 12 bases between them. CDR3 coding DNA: TGTGCCAGCAGGCCGGTCTCAGAGAACACTGAAGCTTTCTTT. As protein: CASRPVSENTEAFF.

The CDR3 loop reads CASSELDRVQYF. CDR3 DNA sequence: TGCGCCAGCAGTGAGTTGGACAGGGTCCAGTATTTT. The chain is built from TRBV10-1 and TRBJ2-3, with 8 bases identical to TRBD1. After removal of 1 base from V and 12 bases from J, the junction contained 3 bases not matched to a gene. This CDR3 is built from 12 residues. Per germline, CDR1 WNHNN and CDR2 SYGVQD (reference sequence).

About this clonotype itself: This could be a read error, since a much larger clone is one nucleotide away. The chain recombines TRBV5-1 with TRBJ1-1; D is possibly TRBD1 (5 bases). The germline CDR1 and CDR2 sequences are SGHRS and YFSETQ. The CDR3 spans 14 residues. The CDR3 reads CAGRSTGTGTEAFF. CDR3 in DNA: TGCGCCGGCAGATCGACCGGGACCGGCACTGAAGCTTTCTTT.

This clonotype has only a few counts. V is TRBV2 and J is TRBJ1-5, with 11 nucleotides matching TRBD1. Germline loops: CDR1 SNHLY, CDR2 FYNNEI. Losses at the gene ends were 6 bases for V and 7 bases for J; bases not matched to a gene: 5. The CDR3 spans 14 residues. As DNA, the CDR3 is TGTGCCAGCAGGGCCGGGACAGGGGGGCAGCCCCAGCATTTT. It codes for CASRAGTGGQPQHF.

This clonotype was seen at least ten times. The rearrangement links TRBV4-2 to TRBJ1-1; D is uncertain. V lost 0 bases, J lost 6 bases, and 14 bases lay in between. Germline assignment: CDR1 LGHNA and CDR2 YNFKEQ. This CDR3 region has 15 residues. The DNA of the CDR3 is TGTGCCAGCAGCCAAGAAACTCGGGCGGGGTCTGAAGCTTTCTTT. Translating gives CASSQETRAGSEAFF.

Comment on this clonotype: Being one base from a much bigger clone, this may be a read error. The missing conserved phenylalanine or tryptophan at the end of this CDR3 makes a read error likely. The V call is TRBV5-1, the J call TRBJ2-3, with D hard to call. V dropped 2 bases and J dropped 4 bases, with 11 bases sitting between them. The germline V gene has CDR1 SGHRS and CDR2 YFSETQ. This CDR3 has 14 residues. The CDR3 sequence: CASSLGHSADTQYS. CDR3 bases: TGCGCCAGCAGCTTAGGTCACTCGGCAGATACGCAGTATTCT.

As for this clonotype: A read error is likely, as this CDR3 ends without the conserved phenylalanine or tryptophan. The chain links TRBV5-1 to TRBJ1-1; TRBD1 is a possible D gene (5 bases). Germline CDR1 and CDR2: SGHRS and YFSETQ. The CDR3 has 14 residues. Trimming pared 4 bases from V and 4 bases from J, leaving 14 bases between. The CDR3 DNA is TGCGCCAGCAGCGACTCAGGGATCAGCACTGAAGCTTTCCTT. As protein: CASSDSGISTEAFL.

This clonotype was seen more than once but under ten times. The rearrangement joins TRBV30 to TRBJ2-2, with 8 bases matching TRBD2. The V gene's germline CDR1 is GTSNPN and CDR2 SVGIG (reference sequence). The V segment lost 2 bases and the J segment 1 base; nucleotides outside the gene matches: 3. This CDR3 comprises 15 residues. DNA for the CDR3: TGTGCCTGGAGTAGACTAGCGATGAACACCGGGGAGCTGTTTTTT. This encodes CAWSRLAMNTGELFF.

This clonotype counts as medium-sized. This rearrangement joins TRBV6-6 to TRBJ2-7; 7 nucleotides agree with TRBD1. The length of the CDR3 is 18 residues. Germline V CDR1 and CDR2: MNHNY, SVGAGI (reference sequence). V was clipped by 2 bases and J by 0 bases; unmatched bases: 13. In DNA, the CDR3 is TGTGCCAGCAGTTACCCTTTTCTCCCGGGACAGAGCTCCTACGAGCAGTACTTC. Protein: CASSYPFLPGQSSYEQYF.

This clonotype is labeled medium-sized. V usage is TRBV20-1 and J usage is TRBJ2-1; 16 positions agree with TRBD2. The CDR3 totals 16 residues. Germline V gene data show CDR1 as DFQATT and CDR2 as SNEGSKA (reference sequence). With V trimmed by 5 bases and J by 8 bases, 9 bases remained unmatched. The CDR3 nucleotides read TGCAGTGCTCCCGGGACTAGCGGGAGGGCCCTCCATGAGCAGTTCTTC. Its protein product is CSAPGTSGRALHEQFF.

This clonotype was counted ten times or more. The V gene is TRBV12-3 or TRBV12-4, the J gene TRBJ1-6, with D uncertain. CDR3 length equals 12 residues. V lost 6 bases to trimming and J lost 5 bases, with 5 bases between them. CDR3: CASSPNNSPLHF. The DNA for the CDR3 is TGTGCCAGCAGCCCTAATAATTCACCCCTCCACTTT.